The 5 T cell receptor beta chains below were found in one sample sequenced in a study of Graves' ophthalmopathy and Graves' hyperthyroidism. From RNA, the CDR3 regions of TCR beta chains were amplified and sequenced. The library came from an HTBI-primed first-round RT-PCR and a second-round multiplex PCR. TCRdb itself ran the multiplex PCR reads through MiXCR, one entry per CDR3 protein. Of some 350,000 distinct CDR3 sequences in the sample, about a sixth were seen once. Sample: peripheral blood. These receptors all come from an adult woman with stable Graves' hyperthyroidism.

This chain uses TRBV7-2 with TRBJ2-2; weak D call: TRBD2 (6 bases). Germline-derived CDR1 and CDR2 are SGHTA and FQGNSA. Deletions cut 2 bases from V and 6 bases from J, with 13 bases between. This CDR3 contains 15 residues. For the CDR3, the DNA is TGTGCCAGCAGCTTATCCGGGGGAGTTCCCGGGGAGCTGTTTTTT. The encoded protein is CASSLSGGVPGELFF.

As to this clonotype: This may be a read error, as it is one base from a much larger clone. The CDR3 region is CASRTRRSTEACF. DNA of the CDR3: TGTGCCAGCAGAACTCGCAGGAGCACTGAAGCTTGCTTT. V gene TRBV12-3 or TRBV12-4 combines with J gene TRBJ1-1; no definite D call. The CDR3 sequence is 13 residues long.

This chain connects TRBV7-9 to TRBJ2-5; D uncertain. Germline loops: CDR1 SEHNR, CDR2 FQNEAQ (reference sequence). CDR3 length: 15 residues. Trimming pared 5 bases from V and 2 bases from J, leaving 15 bases between. CDR3 nucleotides: TGTGCCAGCAGCCGGAACAAGGGCAGGCAAGAGACCCAGTACTTC. It specifies CASSRNKGRQETQYF.

At least ten counts were recorded for this clonotype. The chain recombines TRBV20-1 with TRBJ1-2; a weak D match, TRBD1 (5 bases). This CDR3 has 14 residues. Germline V CDR1 and CDR2: DFQATT, SNEGSKA (reference sequence). V was cut by 0 bases and J by 4 bases, with 12 bases left in between. For the CDR3, the DNA is TGCAGTGCTAGAGATCACCCGGGGACCTATGGCTACACCTTC. Translating gives CSARDHPGTYGYTF.

The chain links TRBV30 to TRBJ1-1; no reliable D call. This CDR3 region has 16 residues. The V end was cut by 2 bases, the J end by 4 bases, with 20 bases between. In germline, CDR1 is GTSNPN, CDR2 SVGIG (reference sequence). CDR3 nucleotide sequence: TGTGCCTGGAGTTACCCCCGTGGAGGGCTTGGCACTGAAGCTTTCTTT. Amino acids: CAWSYPRGGLGTEAFF.